This T cell receptor beta chain was sequenced during a study of blood T cell repertoires in COVID-19. Study-level information: In each case, the material was cDNA or gDNA derived from T cells, B-cell-depleted T cells, or PBMCs.

CDR3 size: 15 residues. The ends were cut back, 6 bases at V and 1 base at J, with 10 bases in the middle. The germline CDR1 and CDR2 sequences are SEHNR and FQNEAQ (reference sequence). How the authors handled the data: Reference gene primer amplification in the assay estimated nucleated cell counts. The assay was immunoSEQ multiplex PCR, and TCRdb's table has in-frame clones only and misses some. V and J calls and clone size are those listed in that table; D and trimming were worked out from the DNA. The top ten hold just under 3% of the sample, which has roughly 150,000 clones, 85% to 90% seen once.

Sample: peripheral blood. The sequence was obtained from a man in his fifties or sixties with active or convalescent COVID-19. The chain has TRBV7-9 and TRBJ2-6, with a possible D match to TRBD2 (6 bases). The CDR3 region has the DNA TGTGCCAGCAGTGGAGGGGTATCTGGGGCCAACGTCCTGACTTTC. Its translation: CASSGGVSGANVLTF. Together with reference TRBV7-9 and TRBJ2-6, the CDR3 gives the full variable domain: DTGVSQNPRHKITKRGQNVTFRCDPISEHNRLYWYRQTLGQGPEFLTYFQNEAQLEKSRLLSDRFSAERPKGSFSTLEIQRTEQGDSAMYLCASSGGVSGANVLTFGAGSRLTVL.